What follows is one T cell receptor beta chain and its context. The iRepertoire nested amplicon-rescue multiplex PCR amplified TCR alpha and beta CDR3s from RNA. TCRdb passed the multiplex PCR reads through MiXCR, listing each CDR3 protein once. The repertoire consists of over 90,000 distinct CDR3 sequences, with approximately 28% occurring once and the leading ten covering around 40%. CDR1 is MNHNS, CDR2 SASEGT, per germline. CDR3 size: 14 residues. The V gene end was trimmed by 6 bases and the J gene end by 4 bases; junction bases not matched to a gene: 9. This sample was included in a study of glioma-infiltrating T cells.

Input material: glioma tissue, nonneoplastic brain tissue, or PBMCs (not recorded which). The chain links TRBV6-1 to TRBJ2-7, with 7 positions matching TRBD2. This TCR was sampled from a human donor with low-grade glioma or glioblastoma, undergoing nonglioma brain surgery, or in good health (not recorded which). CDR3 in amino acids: CASRTSAGVYEQYF. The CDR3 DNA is TGTGCCAGCAGAACGTCTGCGGGGGTATACGAGCAGTACTTC.